This TCR beta chain was identified during a study of Ad26.COV2.S vaccination and SARS-CoV-2 variants (dated by TCRdb to about 2021). For context, the study as a whole: Donors in the vaccine arm were drawn from COV1001, a phase I-IIa trial of Ad26.COV2.S in healthy adults that was multicentre, randomized, double-blind and placebo-controlled. Trial participants were randomized into five groups of five: low-dose or high-dose Ad26.COV2.S given once or twice, or placebo on both occasions. TCRbeta repertoire sequencing served as the tool for gauging how specific and how broad the SARS-CoV-2-reactive T cell receptors were following Ad26.COV2.S vaccination. Investigators remained blinded to trial group allocation during experiments and outcome assessment. Ad26.COV2.S was administered intramuscularly at a dose of 5x10^10 or 1x10^11 viral particles, either as one shot or as two shots given 56 days apart. A total of some 30 samples were included in the TCR-sequenced set, comprising around 19 Ad26.COV2.S vaccine recipients, 5 placebo recipients and 8 SARS-CoV-2 convalescent individuals. What the work shows at the level of the full study, not this receptor alone: Vaccine and placebo recipients had comparable non-spike TCR breadth, which fits with the vaccine containing only spike. The authors noted that the TCR breadth and depth analyses may have underestimated total T cell responses. After vaccination, spike-specific CD8+ and CD4+ T cell responses were reported to show substantial breadth. Spike-specific TCR breadth was higher in Ad26.COV2.S recipients than in placebo recipients (P = 0.0014). The study was not powered to compare responses between vaccine doses or regimens.

The treatment or condition label, as the study defines it: about 20 received Ad26.COV2.S at low or high dose, single or two shots; 5 received placebo; per-sample allocation not given. Repertoires of vaccine and placebo recipients were sequenced from samples collected on day 63 after the first injection. In Cohort 1b, 25 or so adults aged 18-55 years were enrolled at a single site in Boston, USA, between 29 July and 7 August 2020. Ad26.COV2.S was a replication-incompetent adenovirus type 26 vector expressing a prefusion-stabilized SARS-CoV-2 spike protein from the original Wuhan strain. Between the V and J ends, shortened by 3 bases and 3 bases respectively, the junction contains 8 bases. From the germline V gene, CDR1 is KGHSH and CDR2 is LQKENI. The cysteine opens and the phenylalanine closes a CDR3 of 14 amino acids. The entry retains the CDR3 DNA only, 42 bases that are in frame from base 1. TCRbeta CDR3 regions were sequenced with the immunoSEQ Assay. After extraction, genomic DNA underwent amplification by bias-controlled multiplex PCR, followed by high-throughput sequencing. The authors' pipeline ran thus. Collapsing and filtering of sequences were performed to quantify the absolute abundance of each unique TCRbeta CDR3 region. Usable DNA was measured by amplifying reference genes present in all nucleated cells, and TCRbeta template counts were normalized to that usable DNA to estimate T cell fraction. Repertoire TCRs were annotated as SARS-CoV-2-specific when V gene, CDR3 amino acid sequence and J gene were exactly matched to a known reactive TCR set. The reference SARS-CoV-2 TCR set was obtained from MIRA and was filtered for enrichment in COVID-19-positive ImmuneCODE repertoires, whereby public or cross-reactive TCRs were removed. Based on the MIRA antigens, annotated TCRs were further analysed at the level of specific ORF or position within ORF. Breadth was defined as the number of annotated unique rearrangements divided by the total number of unique productive rearrangements, and depth was defined as the summed frequency of the annotated unique rearrangements. TCR breadth was compared between groups using two-sided Wilcoxon rank-sum tests. TCRdb retrieved this table from immuneACCESS and kept in-frame rearrangements only. Not all clones are present; in checked studies, unresolved V genes account for under half, and no reason is known for the remainder. The D gene and trimming were derived from the DNA, and the V and J assignments and clone size from that table. This sample is represented by some 300,000 clones; 70% to 90% of them were singletons. The top ten clones comprise under 2% of the sample.

Regarding this clone: The specificity of this receptor is unknown. It has no much larger one-base neighbor in the sample; base qualities were not kept.

The TCR comes from a person aged 18-60 years who received the Ad26.COV2.S COVID-19 vaccine or a placebo. Specimen: peripheral blood, collected in a trial of Ad26.COV2.S vaccine versus placebo. The receptor chain draws on TRBV18 and TRBJ2-2; the D segment cannot be called with confidence. The bases read TGTGCCAGCTCACCTCTTAGGGACACCGGGGAGCTGTTTTTT. This is translated as CASSPLRDTGELFF. Reference TRBV18 and TRBJ2-2 genes cover what lies past the CDR3, so the full variable domain is NAGVMQNPRHLVRRRGQEARLRCSPMKGHSHVYWYRQLPEEGLKFMVYLQKENIIDESGMPKERFSAEFPKEGPSILRIQQVVRGDSAAYFCASSPLRDTGELFFGEGSRLTVL.